Listed below are T cell receptor beta chains from one sample, sequenced in a study of blood T cells in healthy people across ages. TCRdb re-derived calls from the 5' RACE reads in MiXCR, one entry per CDR3 protein. The sample yields roughly 800,000 distinct CDR3 sequences, nearly 60% seen once. The sequenced sample consisted of blood. The origin of the receptors is a man aged 30-40 years in good health. Both conserved end residues are part of each CDR3. D genes are given only for firm matches. Rows may omit the clone size; those that give it use once, few, many or a size class.

CDR3 length	D gene	V gene	clone size	J gene	CDR3 protein	CDR3 DNA
16	TRBD2	TRBV28	few	TRBJ2-7	CASSFGLAQLSYEQYF	TGTGCCAGCAGTTTTGGACTAGCGCAACTTTCCTACGAGCAGTACTTC
16	-	TRBV4-3	few	TRBJ2-7	CASSQDWSAPPTEQYF	TGCGCCAGCAGCCAAGATTGGTCGGCACCTCCTACGGAGCAGTACTTC
16	-	TRBV10-3	-	TRBJ2-5	CAISEPLSAVKETQYF	TGTGCCATCAGTGAGCCCCTCAGCGCTGTTAAAGAGACCCAGTACTTC
16	TRBD1	TRBV11-1	few	TRBJ2-1	CASSLGGTGTNNEQFF	TGTGCCAGCAGCTTAGGCGGGACAGGGACAAACAATGAGCAGTTCTTC
13	-	TRBV27	-	TRBJ2-5	CASSSLGWETQYF	TGTGCCAGCAGTTCACTGGGCTGGGAGACCCAGTACTTC
20	-	TRBV4-2	-	TRBJ2-5	CASSQDIGMRAYRTLETQYF	TGTGCCAGCAGCCAAGATATAGGGATGAGGGCTTACAGAACGTTGGAGACCCAGTACTTC
16	-	TRBV4-1	-	TRBJ1-5	CASSQDSAGMNQPQHF	TGCGCCAGCAGCCAAGATTCGGCAGGGATGAATCAGCCCCAGCATTTT
16	TRBD1	TRBV10-3	-	TRBJ1-2	CAISGSWTGVGVGYTF	TGTGCCATCAGTGGGTCATGGACAGGGGTAGGCGTTGGCTACACCTTC
16	-	TRBV3-1	-	TRBJ2-1	CASSLTAVTSSYEQFF	TGTGCCAGCAGCCTCACAGCGGTTACTAGCTCCTACGAGCAGTTCTTC
15	TRBD1	TRBV28	-	TRBJ2-4	CASSSPQGAKNIQYF	TGTGCCAGCAGCTCACCACAGGGGGCCAAAAACATTCAGTACTTC
14	TRBD1	TRBV12-3/TRBV12-4	-	TRBJ1-2	CASTGTGEDYGYTF	TGTGCCAGCACCGGGACAGGGGAGGACTATGGCTACACCTTC
17	-	TRBV3-1	-	TRBJ2-3	CASSHHQRGQNTDTQYF	TGTGCCAGCAGCCACCACCAGAGAGGACAGAACACAGATACGCAGTATTTT
14	-	TRBV29-1	-	TRBJ2-5	CSVGAFGQQETQYF	TGCAGCGTTGGAGCCTTTGGACAGCAAGAGACCCAGTACTTC
17	TRBD1	TRBV15	once	TRBJ2-4	CATSRGTGFQGKNIQYF	TGTGCCACCAGCAGAGGGACAGGGTTCCAGGGCAAAAACATTCAGTACTTC
11	-	TRBV29-1	-	TRBJ2-5	CSVGQYNEQYF	TGCAGCGTTGGACAGTACAATGAGCAGTACTTC
17	TRBD2	TRBV20-1	-	TRBJ2-3	CSARGAISGTNTDTQYF	TGCAGTGCTAGAGGTGCTATTAGCGGGACCAACACAGATACGCAGTATTTT
16	TRBD1	TRBV7-2	-	TRBJ2-7	CASSSASGTGSIEQYF	TGTGCCAGCAGCTCCGCCTCCGGGACAGGGTCGATCGAGCAGTACTTC
16	-	TRBV6-4	-	TRBJ2-5	CASSDWRQAIGFRQYF	TGTGCCAGCAGTGACTGGCGACAGGCTATAGGGTTCCGGCAGTACTTC
17	-	TRBV4-2	-	TRBJ2-1	CASSQTVTGMGGNEQFF	TGTGCCAGCAGCCAGACTGTGACGGGAATGGGTGGCAATGAGCAGTTCTTC
15	-	TRBV25-1	-	TRBJ2-7	CASSEWSASSYEQYF	TGTGCCAGCAGTGAATGGTCAGCCAGCTCCTACGAGCAGTACTTC
16	TRBD2	TRBV20-1	few	TRBJ2-1	CSARDRRTSVYNEQFF	TGCAGTGCTAGAGATCGCCGGACTAGCGTTTATAATGAGCAGTTCTTC
15	-	TRBV19	-	TRBJ2-1	CASSVRDISYNEQFF	TGTGCCAGTAGTGTCCGGGACATATCCTACAATGAGCAGTTCTTC
16	TRBD2	TRBV4-2	-	TRBJ2-1	CASSQVPGLGISEQFF	TGTGCCAGCAGCCAAGTCCCGGGACTAGGGATTAGTGAGCAGTTCTTC
14	-	TRBV20-1	-	TRBJ1-5	CSARDRGGAQPQHF	TGCAGTGCTAGAGATAGGGGGGGCGCCCAGCCCCAGCATTTT
13	-	TRBV5-1	few	TRBJ2-3	CASSFQGEDTQYF	TGCGCCAGCAGCTTCCAAGGGGAGGATACGCAGTATTTT
17	TRBD2	TRBV7-8	-	TRBJ2-1	CASSFIRRESSYNEQFF	TGTGCCAGCAGCTTTATAAGGCGGGAGAGCTCCTACAATGAGCAGTTCTTC
15	-	TRBV4-3	-	TRBJ2-5	CASSQDRGTVETQYF	TGCGCCAGCAGCCAAGATCGAGGGACTGTAGAGACCCAGTACTTC
13	-	TRBV20-1	-	TRBJ2-1	CSYIRGVYNEQFF	TGCAGTTACATTCGGGGCGTCTACAATGAGCAGTTCTTC
16	-	TRBV4-1	once	TRBJ1-1	CASSQAVQQMNTKAFF	TGCGCCAGCAGCCAAGCGGTACAGCAGATGAACACTAAAGCTTTCTTT
17	-	TRBV4-3	-	TRBJ2-7	CASSQDHTTIVYNEQYF	TGCGCCAGCAGCCAAGACCACACGACAATTGTCTACAATGAGCAGTACTTC
12	TRBD1	TRBV2	-	TRBJ1-2	CASRQGERGYTF	TGTGCCAGCAGACAGGGGGAAAGGGGCTACACCTTC
14	TRBD1	TRBV29-1	-	TRBJ1-1	CSAKRQGAGTEAFF	TGCAGCGCCAAGAGACAGGGGGCAGGCACTGAAGCTTTCTTT
17	TRBD2	TRBV7-2	-	TRBJ2-7	CASSLAASGGISYEQYF	TGTGCCAGCAGCTTAGCAGCTAGCGGGGGGATCTCCTACGAGCAGTACTTC
13	TRBD2	TRBV15	-	TRBJ2-2	CATLAGVTGELFF	TGTGCCACTTTAGCGGGAGTCACCGGGGAGCTGTTTTTT
13	-	TRBV21-1	-	TRBJ2-1	CASSLLQTYEQFF	TGTGCCAGCAGCTTACTACAGACCTACGAGCAGTTCTTC
12	-	TRBV7-2	-	TRBJ1-2	CASSLETGGYTF	TGTGCCAGCAGCTTAGAAACAGGGGGCTACACCTTC
17	TRBD2	TRBV9	-	TRBJ2-3	CASSVGLAGGGTDTQYF	TGTGCCAGCAGCGTGGGGCTAGCGGGAGGTGGCACAGATACGCAGTATTTT
12	-	TRBV20-1	-	TRBJ1-4	CSAPGRNEKLFF	TGCAGTGCCCCGGGACGGAATGAAAAACTGTTTTTT
14	-	TRBV12-3/TRBV12-4	-	TRBJ1-2	CASTLRAGPYGYTF	TGTGCCAGCACCCTCAGGGCAGGACCTTATGGCTACACCTTC
15	TRBD2	TRBV7-9	-	TRBJ2-7	CASILSGAGLYEQYF	TGTGCCAGCATTCTAAGCGGGGCAGGGCTGTACGAGCAGTACTTC
16	-	TRBV10-3	-	TRBJ1-1	CAISVAPGRGDTEAFF	TGTGCCATCAGTGTTGCTCCGGGACGGGGGGACACTGAAGCTTTCTTT
18	TRBD2	TRBV10-1	few	TRBJ2-3	CASSELAGPLRDTDTQYF	TGCGCCAGCAGTGAGCTAGCGGGGCCTCTTAGGGATACAGATACGCAGTATTTT
17	TRBD2	TRBV7-2	-	TRBJ2-7	CASSLAPGGGFYNEQYF	TGTGCCAGCAGCTTAGCGCCGGGGGGTGGCTTCTACAATGAGCAGTACTTC
16	-	TRBV15	-	TRBJ2-1	CATSSLGRSSYNEQFF	TGTGCCACCAGCAGTCTCGGGAGAAGCTCCTACAATGAGCAGTTCTTC